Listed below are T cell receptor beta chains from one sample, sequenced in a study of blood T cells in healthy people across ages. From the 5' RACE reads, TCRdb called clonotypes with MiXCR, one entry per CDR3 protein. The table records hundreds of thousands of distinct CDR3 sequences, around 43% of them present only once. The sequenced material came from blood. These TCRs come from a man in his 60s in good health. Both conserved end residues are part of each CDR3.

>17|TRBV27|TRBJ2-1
CASSFKPYSGGDNEQFF
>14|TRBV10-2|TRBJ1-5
CASREGQVNQPQHF
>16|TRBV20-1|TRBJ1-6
CSARTLTGNYNSPLHF
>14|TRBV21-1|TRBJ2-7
CPLPWGPQDYEQYF
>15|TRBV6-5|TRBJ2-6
CASSRRVGGANVLTF
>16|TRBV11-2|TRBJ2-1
CASSRGRTSGNNEQFF
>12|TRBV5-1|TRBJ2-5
CASEGWEETQYF
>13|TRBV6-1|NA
CASSEVGENIQYF
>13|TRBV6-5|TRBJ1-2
CASSSLRYYGYTF
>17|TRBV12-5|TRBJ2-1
CASGFSPGQGSDNEQFF
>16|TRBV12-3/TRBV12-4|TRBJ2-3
CASSLTVAASTDTQYF
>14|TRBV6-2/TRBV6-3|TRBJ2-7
CASSYLRGNDEQYF
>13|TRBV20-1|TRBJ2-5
CSARGGPLGTQYF
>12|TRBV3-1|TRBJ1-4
CASSWDGAQLFF
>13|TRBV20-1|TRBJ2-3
CSASWGHTDTQYF
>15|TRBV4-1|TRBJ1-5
CASSQAVARGQPQHF
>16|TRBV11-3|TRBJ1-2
CASSLEGRQGNYGYTF
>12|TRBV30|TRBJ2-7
CAWSATGNEQYF
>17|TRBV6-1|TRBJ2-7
CASSGQLRVQRAYEQYF
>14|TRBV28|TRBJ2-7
CASSLFRGTYEQYF
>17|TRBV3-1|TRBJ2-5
CASSDVLRRQGQETQYF